Presented here are 5 T cell receptor beta chains from one specimen sequenced in a study of neoadjuvant anti-PD-1 for oral cavity cancer (dated by TCRdb to the early 2020s). The time point label here, explained by the study, means: before neoadjuvant nivolumab. The method was the immunoSEQ multiplex PCR assay. TCRdb limited this immuneACCESS table to in-frame rearrangements with V and J called. A share of clones is missing; checked studies link under half to unresolved V genes, and the rest is unexplained. The sample table contains around 17,000 clones; only one count was recorded for 67% of them. About 2.7% of the sample is in the top ten clones. The source material was PBMCs, sampled before nivolumab (anti-PD-1) treatment. These TCRs come from a person between 40 and 80 years old with oral cavity squamous cell carcinoma.

This sequence joins TRBV7-6 and TRBJ1-4; D not resolved. Germline CDR1 reads SGHVS; CDR2 reads FNYEAQ. The CDR3 sequence is 13 residues long. V was pared by 2 bases and J by 5 bases, with 6 bases between. The CDR3 DNA is TGTGCCAGCAGCTTACCGGGAAATGAAAAACTGTTTTTT. Encoded protein: CASSLPGNEKLFF.

The chain uses TRBV10-3 and TRBJ1-5; D is perhaps TRBD1 (5 bases). The CDR3 contains 14 residues. V was cut by 3 bases and J by 4 bases, with 10 bases left in between. CDR1 is ENHRY, CDR2 SYGVKD, per germline. The chain's CDR3 is CAISDEGWNQPQHF. The CDR3 DNA sequence: TGTGCCATCAGTGACGAGGGGTGGAATCAGCCCCAGCATTTT.

The chain recombines TRBV4-1 with TRBJ2-3; 9 bases match TRBD1. This CDR3 is built from 17 residues. J gave up 6 bases and V 5 bases, and 15 bases lay outside the gene matches. From germline, CDR1 is MGHRA and CDR2 YSYEKL. Here the CDR3 reads CASSEGTGGSGVDTQYF. The DNA for the CDR3 is TGCGCCAGCAGCGAAGGCACAGGGGGCAGTGGAGTGGATACGCAGTATTTT.

V usage is TRBV5-4 and J usage is TRBJ2-2; 9 bases line up with TRBD2. This CDR3 comprises 15 residues. V dropped 4 bases and J dropped 7; count of bases not matched to a gene: 8. Per germline, CDR1 SGHNT and CDR2 YYREEE (reference sequence). CDR3 region: CASSQGREGIGELFF. For the CDR3, the DNA is TGTGCCAGCAGCCAGGGGCGGGAGGGGATCGGGGAGCTGTTTTTT.

This clone was picked up a small number of times. The chain couples TRBV6-6 to TRBJ1-2, with D possibly matching TRBD1 (6 bases). The CDR3 is made up of 13 amino acids. The germline V gene encodes CDR1 MNHNY and CDR2 SVGAGI (reference sequence). V dropped 11 bases and J dropped 2 bases, with 15 bases sitting between them. The CDR3: CAGLDSLNYGYTF. The CDR3 bases are TGTGCCGGATTGGACAGTCTCAACTATGGCTACACCTTC.